The text below deals with one TCR beta chain. What it binds is not known. Described time point: sample taken at primary tumor resection. This CDR3 region has 15 residues. V lost 2 bases and J 7 bases, leaving 12 bases between the germline ends. Germline V CDR1 and CDR2: LGHNA, YSLEER. TCRdb reprocessed the 5' RACE reads with MiXCR, giving one entry per CDR3 protein. The sample holds roughly 9,800 distinct CDR3 sequences, roughly half seen once. This sample was included in a study of spatial heterogeneity in lung cancer. Study-level information: The average appearance count of each unique TCR and UMI combination in raw reads was more than eight. Broader study findings: Counts of expanded intratumoral alpha and beta TCRs tracked tumor mutation counts.

This clonotype was obtained from a female donor with early-stage non-small cell lung cancer. The specimen was lung tumor tissue, collected at surgery. The chain links TRBV4-3 to TRBJ1-6; D is uncertain. Here the CDR3 reads CASSQLGRGNSPLHF. The DNA for the CDR3 is TGCGCCAGCAGCCAACTAGGACGGGGAAATTCACCCCTCCACTTT.